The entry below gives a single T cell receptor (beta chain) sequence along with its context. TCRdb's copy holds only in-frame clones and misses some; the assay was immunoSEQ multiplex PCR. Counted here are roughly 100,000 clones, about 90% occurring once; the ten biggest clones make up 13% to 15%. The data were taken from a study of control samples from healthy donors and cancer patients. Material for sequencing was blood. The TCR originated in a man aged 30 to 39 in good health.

The CDR3 DNA follows: TGTGCCAGCAGTTCCGACAGGGACTATGGCTACACCTTC. Protein: CASSSDRDYGYTF. This sequence joins TRBV27 and TRBJ1-2, with 7 bases lining up with TRBD1. V was pared by 4 bases and J by 3 bases, with 2 bases of the junction left unmatched. The CDR3 runs to 13 residues. The germline CDR1 and CDR2 sequences are MNHEY and SMNVEV (reference sequence).